This is a list of T cell receptor beta chains from one sample in a study of CXCR3-negative and CXCR3-positive naive CD8 T cells. TCRdb reprocessed the 5' RACE reads and stores each CDR3 protein as one record, lacking DNA. The table for this sample gives some 47,000 distinct CDR3 sequences. Sample: naive CXCR3+ CD8+ T cells from blood. The receptor source for this set is a human donor in good health. Some clones in this sample may be carry-over from other donors' samples. Both conserved end residues are part of each CDR3. The listing skips clone size in some rows; elsewhere it reads once, few, many or a size class.

v_call: TRBV27
j_call: TRBJ2-1
clone_size: NA
cdr3_aa: CASTPWGVNEQFF

v_call: TRBV12-3/TRBV12-4
j_call: TRBJ1-1
clone_size: NA
cdr3_aa: CASSLQGVTEAFF

v_call: TRBV7-9
j_call: TRBJ2-7
clone_size: NA
cdr3_aa: CASSYGQGVTYEQYF

v_call: TRBV5-1
j_call: TRBJ2-2
clone_size: NA
cdr3_aa: CASSFGRVNTGELFF

v_call: TRBV24-1
j_call: TRBJ2-2
clone_size: NA
cdr3_aa: CAIGTGECGELFF

v_call: TRBV6-5
j_call: TRBJ2-1
clone_size: NA
cdr3_aa: CASSYSTGTGAFAYNEQFF

v_call: TRBV3-1
j_call: TRBJ2-2
clone_size: NA
cdr3_aa: CASSQSRRGWDTGELFF

v_call: TRBV29-1
j_call: TRBJ2-7
clone_size: NA
cdr3_aa: CSAMRQGGTLGYEQYF

v_call: TRBV7-6
j_call: TRBJ2-1
clone_size: NA
cdr3_aa: CASSSLLAESSYNEQFF

v_call: TRBV11-2
j_call: TRBJ2-7
clone_size: NA
cdr3_aa: CASSLVYEQYF

v_call: TRBV19
j_call: TRBJ1-1
clone_size: NA
cdr3_aa: CASSILGYTEAFF

v_call: TRBV4-3
j_call: TRBJ2-7
clone_size: NA
cdr3_aa: CASSQGLRLYEQYF

v_call: TRBV7-9
j_call: TRBJ1-5
clone_size: NA
cdr3_aa: CAHSDEGASNQPQHF

v_call: TRBV29-1
j_call: TRBJ2-1
clone_size: NA
cdr3_aa: CSVDTGIPYNEQFF

v_call: TRBV15
j_call: TRBJ2-1
clone_size: NA
cdr3_aa: CATSRTTSPPDEQFF

v_call: TRBV7-6
j_call: TRBJ2-7
clone_size: NA
cdr3_aa: CASSLVASGGTYEQYF

v_call: TRBV9
j_call: TRBJ1-1
clone_size: NA
cdr3_aa: CASSPSWQNTEAFF

v_call: TRBV18
j_call: TRBJ2-7
clone_size: NA
cdr3_aa: CASSRTGRLLYEQYF

v_call: TRBV28
j_call: TRBJ2-5
clone_size: NA
cdr3_aa: CASSLYGTGTGGETQYF

v_call: TRBV20-1
j_call: TRBJ2-1
clone_size: NA
cdr3_aa: CSARPPDSPNFNEQFF

v_call: TRBV4-3
j_call: TRBJ2-1
clone_size: medium-sized
cdr3_aa: CASSQDAQYNEQFF

v_call: TRBV9
j_call: TRBJ2-2
clone_size: NA
cdr3_aa: CASGYKNTGELFF

v_call: TRBV20-1
j_call: TRBJ2-2
clone_size: NA
cdr3_aa: CSAPNWQGTGELFF

v_call: TRBV7-9
j_call: TRBJ1-5
clone_size: NA
cdr3_aa: CASSLGPPGGNQPQHF

v_call: TRBV25-1
j_call: TRBJ1-1
clone_size: NA
cdr3_aa: CASSGDRLNTEAFF

v_call: TRBV7-6
j_call: TRBJ2-5
clone_size: NA
cdr3_aa: CACSLEHTQKTQYF

v_call: TRBV28
j_call: TRBJ2-5
clone_size: NA
cdr3_aa: CASSLRRGLGEETQYF

v_call: TRBV6-2/TRBV6-3
j_call: TRBJ1-1
clone_size: NA
cdr3_aa: CASRPGLTEAFF

v_call: TRBV20-1
j_call: TRBJ2-5
clone_size: NA
cdr3_aa: CSARTSGVWETQYF

v_call: TRBV18
j_call: TRBJ2-1
clone_size: NA
cdr3_aa: CASSPGGPVEQFF

v_call: TRBV13
j_call: TRBJ1-2
clone_size: NA
cdr3_aa: CASSDGTGGGYGYTF

v_call: TRBV5-5
j_call: TRBJ2-7
clone_size: NA
cdr3_aa: CASSLPGAGITYEQYF

v_call: TRBV9
j_call: TRBJ2-7
clone_size: NA
cdr3_aa: CASSPTGMIAYEQYF

v_call: TRBV20-1
j_call: TRBJ2-2
clone_size: NA
cdr3_aa: CSARNTGQGFTGELFF

v_call: TRBV23-1
j_call: TRBJ1-2
clone_size: NA
cdr3_aa: CASSQSVLEAEDYGYTF